This TCR beta chain is from a study of tumor-infiltrating lymphocytes in primary liver carcinoma. On the study more broadly: Men as well as women, aged 30 to 69 years, made up the patients. Overall study findings and caveats: Relative to blood, tumors carried a significantly larger fraction of the repertoire in their top 250 clones (p = 0.039).

The authors made TCR beta cDNA from around 500 ng total RNA with a constant-region primer. Each TCR beta library was derived from three nested multiplex PCR rounds that employed slightly modified ARM-PCR. A C-beta reverse primer and TRBV1-TRBV30 forward primers served in each of the first two PCR rounds, at about 10 cycles apiece. TCRdb re-called the multiplex PCR reads through MiXCR, storing one row per CDR3 protein. Among around 190,000 distinct CDR3 sequences listed, roughly 80% were seen once. Unsorted bulk tissue (about 18-30 mg) underwent RNA and DNA co-extraction. Samples were taken from five separate regions (per tumor). Every tumor specimen contained over 85% viable tumor cells. The CDR3 totals 19 residues. CDR1 is SGHRS and CDR2 is YFSETQ in the germline V gene. On this clonotype itself: Its specificity is not known. The junction does not match germline at one end; this may be a read error.

The chain uses TRBV5-1 and TRBJ2-7, with D perhaps matching TRBD2 (5 bases). This sequence was found in a middle-aged man with primary liver carcinoma and hepatitis B virus infection. Sequences were obtained from tumor tissue from primary liver carcinoma. CDR3 sequence reads: CPSSLNQRRLEGLSYEQYF. The CDR3 DNA sequence: TGCCCCAGCAGCTTAAATCAACGGCGGCTAGAGGGCCTCTCCTACGAGCAGTACTTC.